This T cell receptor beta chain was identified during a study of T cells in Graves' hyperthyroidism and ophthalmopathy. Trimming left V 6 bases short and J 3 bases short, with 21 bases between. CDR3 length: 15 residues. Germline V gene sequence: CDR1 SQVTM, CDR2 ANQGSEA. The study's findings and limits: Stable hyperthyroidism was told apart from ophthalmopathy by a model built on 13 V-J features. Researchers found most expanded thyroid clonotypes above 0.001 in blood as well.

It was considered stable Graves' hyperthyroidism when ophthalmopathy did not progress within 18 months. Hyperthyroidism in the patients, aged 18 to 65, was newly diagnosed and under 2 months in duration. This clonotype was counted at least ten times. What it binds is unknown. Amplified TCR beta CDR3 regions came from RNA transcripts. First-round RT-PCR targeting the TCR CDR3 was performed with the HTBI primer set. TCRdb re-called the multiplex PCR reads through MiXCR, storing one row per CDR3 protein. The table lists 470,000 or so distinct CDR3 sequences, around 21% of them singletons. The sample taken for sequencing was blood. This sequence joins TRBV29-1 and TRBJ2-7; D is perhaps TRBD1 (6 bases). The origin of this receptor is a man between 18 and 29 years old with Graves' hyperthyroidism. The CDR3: CSVLKLQGLHYEQYF. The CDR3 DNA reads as TGCAGCGTCCTAAAACTACAGGGCTTACACTACGAGCAGTACTTC.